The 24 T cell receptor beta chains given below trace back to one sample, sequenced in a study of T cell responses to AZD1222 COVID-19 vaccine. Libraries were prepared by immunoSEQ multiplex PCR; TCRdb keeps only in-frame clonotypes and omits some of them. The sample includes 95,000 to 150,000 clones, 85% to 90% of them seen just once. The material sequenced was peripheral blood, taken on day 0 of AZD1222 vaccination. Receptors originate from an adult in good health.

The rearrangement joins TRBV27 to TRBJ1-5; D may be TRBD1 (5 bases). The V gene's germline CDR1 is MNHEY and CDR2 SMNVEV (reference sequence). The CDR3 contains 15 residues. V lost 3 bases, J lost 1 base, and 10 bases lay in between. The DNA for the CDR3 is TGTGCCAGCAGTTTGGGGGGGGGAAGCAATCAGCCCCAGCATTTT. Amino acids: CASSLGGGSNQPQHF.

This rearrangement joins TRBV5-4 to TRBJ2-1, with 8 bases aligning to TRBD1. CDR3 length equals 18 residues. Germline-derived CDR1 and CDR2 are SGHNT and YYREEE (reference sequence). V shed 0 bases, J shed 6 bases, and the junction held 14 bases outside the gene matches. CDR3 loop: CASSLGVLRGLAGNEQFF. DNA for the CDR3: TGTGCCAGCAGCTTGGGAGTCCTCAGGGGGCTGGCGGGCAATGAGCAGTTCTTC.

The chain links TRBV5-5 to TRBJ1-6; no definite D call. CDR1 is SGHKS and CDR2 is YYEKEE in the germline V gene (reference sequence). The CDR3 covers 12 residues. Deletions cut 3 bases from V and 9 bases from J, with 7 bases between. The chain's CDR3 is CASSSGGSPLHF. The CDR3 region has the DNA TGTGCCAGCAGCTCCGGTGGTTCACCCCTCCACTTT.

The V call is TRBV7-9, the J call TRBJ2-3; D not certain. The CDR3 covers 16 residues. Trimming took off 5 bases at V and 4 bases at J, with 19 bases between the two ends. Germline loops: CDR1 SEHNR, CDR2 FQNEAQ (reference sequence). CDR3 protein: CASSPRYGPVADTQYF. For the CDR3, the DNA is TGTGCCAGCAGCCCCCGGTACGGACCAGTCGCAGATACGCAGTATTTT. The full variable domain, completed using reference TRBV7-9 and TRBJ2-3, is DTGVSQNPRHKITKRGQNVTFRCDPISEHNRLYWYRQTLGQGPEFLTYFQNEAQLEKSRLLSDRFSAERPKGSFSTLEIQRTEQGDSAMYLCASSPRYGPVADTQYFGPGTRLTVL.

V and J are TRBV12-5 and TRBJ2-3; 16 positions agree with TRBD2. Germline assignment: CDR1 LGHNT and CDR2 FRNRAP. Germline trimming cut 3 bases from V and 4 bases from J; bases unmatched to any gene: 13. The CDR3 extends over 20 amino acids. The CDR3 DNA is TGTGCTAGTGGTTTAGTCTCGGGACTAGCGGGGGGGCAATTCCCAGATACGCAGTATTTT. Translation gives CASGLVSGLAGGQFPDTQYF.

The genes are TRBV5-1 and TRBJ2-1; the match to TRBD2 covers 8 bases. Unmatched junction bases numbered 3, after V lost 0 bases and J lost 4 bases. This CDR3 region has 15 residues. Per the germline V gene, CDR1 is SGHRS and CDR2 is YFSETQ. Here the CDR3 DNA reads TGCGCCAGCAGCTTGGCTGGCGGGAGGTACAATGAGCAGTTCTTC. This encodes CASSLAGGRYNEQFF.

This clone was detected only a few times. The chain links TRBV7-2 to TRBJ1-2; D remains unclear. The CDR3 spans 15 residues. V lost 5 bases, J lost 7 bases, and 20 bases lay in between. Looked up from germline, CDR1 is SGHTA and CDR2 is FQGNSA. CDR3: CASSPEAGRAGGYTF. The CDR3 DNA sequence: TGTGCCAGCAGCCCAGAGGCTGGACGGGCGGGTGGCTACACCTTC.

V is TRBV5-1 and J is TRBJ1-2; D possibly corresponds to TRBD1 (5 bases). Germline CDR1 is SGHRS and CDR2 is YFSETQ. V was clipped by 3 bases and J by 2 bases, with 14 bases between them. This CDR3 has 15 residues. CDR3 coding DNA: TGCGCCAGCAGCTACGGGGGTATGGCGAACTATGGCTACACCTTC. It specifies CASSYGGMANYGYTF.

The chain employs TRBV15 and TRBJ1-3, with TRBD1 matching over 7 bases. J lost 1 base, V lost 0 bases, and 12 bases had no gene match. This CDR3 region has 19 residues. Germline CDR1 is LNHNV and CDR2 is YYDKDF (reference sequence). CDR3 residues: CATSRDLWSRGWSGNTIYF. The CDR3 bases are TGTGCCACCAGCAGAGATCTTTGGAGCAGGGGGTGGTCTGGAAACACCATATATTTT.

The genes are TRBV3-1 (or the pseudogene TRBV3-2) and TRBJ1-1; maybe TRBD1 (6 bases). Trimming left V 6 bases short and J 0 bases short, with 11 bases between. The CDR3 has 14 amino acids. From germline, CDR1 is LGHDT and CDR2 YNNKEL (reference sequence). For the CDR3, the DNA is TGTGCCAGCAGACTACAGGGCTTGAACACTGAAGCTTTCTTT. Translation: CASRLQGLNTEAFF.

This clone occurred once. The chain carries TRBV6-5 and TRBJ2-7; possibly TRBD1 or TRBD2 for D (6 bases each). Germline V gene lookup returns CDR1 MNHEY and CDR2 SVGAGI. The CDR3 has 14 residues. Trimming took off 6 bases at V and 1 base at J, with 13 bases between the two ends. CDR3: CASRDGGSSYEQYF. The CDR3 nucleotides are TGTGCCAGCAGGGACGGGGGCAGTTCCTACGAGCAGTACTTC.

The chain uses TRBV7-6 and TRBJ2-5; weak D call: TRBD1 (5 bases). Germline CDR1 reads SGHVS; CDR2 reads FNYEAQ. The CDR3 extends over 15 amino acids. V lost 0 bases and J lost 7, with 15 bases in between. The CDR3 nucleotides are TGTGCCAGCAGCTTAGCGAGTGGGGCTGAAGGGACCCAGTACTTC. This encodes CASSLASGAEGTQYF.

J is TRBJ2-7 and V is TRBV28, with unresolved D. Trimming removed 7 bases at V and 3 bases at J, with 1 base between. Germline CDR1 MDHEN, CDR2 SYDVKM. The CDR3 totals 9 residues. The CDR3 DNA reads as TGTGCCAGCAACTACGAGCAGTACTTC. Residues: CASNYEQYF.

The genes are TRBV5-1 and TRBJ2-7; no clear D. The CDR3 runs 13 residues. Per germline, CDR1 SGHRS and CDR2 YFSETQ. Trimming left V 0 bases short and J 3 bases short, with 7 bases between. The CDR3 nucleotides are TGCGCCAGCAGCTTGGACGGTGACTACGAGCAGTACTTC. Encoded protein: CASSLDGDYEQYF.

The gene calls are TRBV19 and TRBJ1-5; TRBD1 matches at 8 bases. Germline V CDR1 and CDR2: LNHDA, SQIVND (reference sequence). This CDR3 is 15 amino acids long. V shed 11 bases and J 2 bases; nucleotides not matched to a gene: 11. The CDR3 loop is CAAQTGDRGNQPQHF. In DNA, the CDR3 is TGTGCCGCCCAGACAGGGGACCGGGGCAATCAGCCCCAGCATTTT.

The chain has TRBV3-1 (or the pseudogene TRBV3-2) and TRBJ1-1, with D perhaps TRBD1 (5 bases). The CDR3 is 14 amino acids. Trimming cost V 1 base and J 4 bases, with 10 bases left between them. The V gene's germline CDR1 is LGHDT and CDR2 YNNKEL (reference sequence). The CDR3 sequence: CASSQGDEATEAFF. CDR3 in DNA: TGTGCCAGCAGCCAAGGGGACGAGGCCACTGAAGCTTTCTTT.

The rearrangement joins TRBV7-3 to TRBJ2-2, with TRBD1 as a possible D gene (6 bases). The CDR3 loop spans 16 amino acids. The ends were cut back, 5 bases at V and 2 bases at J, with 15 bases in the middle. CDR1 is SGHTA and CDR2 is FQGTGA in the germline V gene. Here the CDR3 reads CASSAGQIRNTGELFF. In nucleotides, the CDR3 is TGTGCCAGCAGCGCAGGACAGATTAGAAACACCGGGGAGCTGTTTTTT.

The rearrangement joins TRBV27 to TRBJ2-2; weak D call: TRBD1 (6 bases). The CDR3 covers 12 residues. The germline gives CDR1 MNHEY, CDR2 SMNVEV (reference sequence). The V and J ends lost 5 bases and 8 bases respectively, with 9 bases between them. CDR3 bases: TGTGCCAGCAGTAAACAGGGAGGGGAGCTGTTTTTT. Its translation: CASSKQGGELFF.

The chain couples TRBV19 to TRBJ1-1; unclear D gene. The CDR3 loop spans 15 amino acids. V shed 3 bases and J shed 8 bases, with 19 bases lying between them. CDR1 and CDR2 (germline): LNHDA, SQIVND (reference sequence). In DNA, the CDR3 is TGTGCCAGTAGTATGAGGGCAGGAAGGGTAACCGAAGCTTTCTTT. This translates into CASSMRAGRVTEAFF.

The chain uses TRBV3-1 (or the pseudogene TRBV3-2) and TRBJ2-6, with 9 bases identical to TRBD1. Losses at the gene ends were 5 bases for V and 4 bases for J; bases not matched to a gene: 9. This CDR3 has 17 amino acids. The germline V gene encodes CDR1 LGHDT and CDR2 YNNKEL (reference sequence). The CDR3 reads CASSTRDRVSGANVLTF. CDR3 bases: TGTGCCAGCAGCACCCGGGACAGGGTATCCGGGGCCAACGTCCTGACTTTC.

V and J are TRBV24-1 and TRBJ1-1; D not resolved. Germline V gene lookup returns CDR1 KGHDR and CDR2 SFDVKD. The CDR3 contains 14 residues. V shed 5 bases and J shed 0 bases, with 9 bases lying between them. The CDR3 DNA sequence: TGTGCCACCAGTGCCGACGGACTGAACACTGAAGCTTTCTTT. Residues: CATSADGLNTEAFF.

The table lists this clone with a few counts. The genes are TRBV2 and TRBJ1-6, with D perhaps TRBD1 (6 bases). Germline V gene data show CDR1 as SNHLY and CDR2 as FYNNEI. Trimming stripped 6 bases from V and 0 bases from J, with 12 bases between. The CDR3 covers 16 residues. CDR3 DNA: TGTGCCAGCAGCGCTACAGGGAGCTCCTATAATTCACCCCTCCACTTT. This codes for CASSATGSSYNSPLHF.

The chain links TRBV7-2 to TRBJ2-3; 8 bases are a match to TRBD1. CDR1 is SGHTA, CDR2 FQGNSA, per germline. V lost 3 bases to trimming and J lost 2 bases; unmatched junction nucleotides: 10. The CDR3 length is 17 residues. CDR3 region: CASSFLSGTGSTDTQYF. The CDR3 DNA reads TGTGCCAGCAGCTTTCTCTCCGGGACAGGTTCCACAGATACGCAGTATTTT.

CDR3 sequence: CASSDSGAGTQYF. The CDR3 coding sequence is TGTGCCAGTAGTGACTCCGGCGCGGGTACGCAGTATTTT. The chain carries TRBV19 and TRBJ2-3, with a weak D call TRBD2 (5 bases). The CDR3 totals 13 residues. Trimming took off 5 bases at V and 8 bases at J, with 14 bases between the two ends. Germline assignment: CDR1 LNHDA and CDR2 SQIVND (reference sequence).